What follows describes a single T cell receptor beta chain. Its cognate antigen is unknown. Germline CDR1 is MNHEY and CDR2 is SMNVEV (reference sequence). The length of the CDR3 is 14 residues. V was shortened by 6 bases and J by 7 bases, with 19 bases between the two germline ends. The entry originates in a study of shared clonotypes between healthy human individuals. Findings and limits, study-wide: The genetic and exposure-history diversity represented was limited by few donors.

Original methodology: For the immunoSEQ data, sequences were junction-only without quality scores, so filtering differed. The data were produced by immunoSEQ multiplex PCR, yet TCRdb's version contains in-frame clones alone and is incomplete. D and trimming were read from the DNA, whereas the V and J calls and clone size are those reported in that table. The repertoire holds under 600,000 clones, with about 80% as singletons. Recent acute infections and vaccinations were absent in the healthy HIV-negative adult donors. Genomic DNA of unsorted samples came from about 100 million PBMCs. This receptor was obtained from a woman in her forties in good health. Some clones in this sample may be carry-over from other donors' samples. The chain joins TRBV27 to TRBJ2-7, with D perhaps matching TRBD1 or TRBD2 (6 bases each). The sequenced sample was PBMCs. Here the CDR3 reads CASSPDSGPGEQYF. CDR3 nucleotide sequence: TGTGCCAGCAGCCCGGACAGCGGGCCGGGAGAGCAGTACTTC.